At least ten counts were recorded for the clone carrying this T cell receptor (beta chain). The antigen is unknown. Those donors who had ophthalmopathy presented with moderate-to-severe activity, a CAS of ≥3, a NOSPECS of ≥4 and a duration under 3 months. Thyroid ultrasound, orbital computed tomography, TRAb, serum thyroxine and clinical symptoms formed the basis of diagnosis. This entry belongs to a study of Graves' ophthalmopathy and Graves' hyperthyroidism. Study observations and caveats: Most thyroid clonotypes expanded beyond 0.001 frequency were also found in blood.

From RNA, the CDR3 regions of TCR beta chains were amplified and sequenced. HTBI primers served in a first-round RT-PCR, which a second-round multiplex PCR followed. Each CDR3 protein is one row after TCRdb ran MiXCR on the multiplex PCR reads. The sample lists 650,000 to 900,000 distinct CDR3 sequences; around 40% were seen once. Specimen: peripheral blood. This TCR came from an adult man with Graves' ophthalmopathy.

The CDR3 loop reads CASSSGQGMAGNTIYF. CDR3 nucleotides: TGTGCCAGCAGCTCCGGGCAGGGGATGGCTGGAAACACCATATATTTT. The chain couples TRBV7-9 to TRBJ1-3; D may be TRBD1 (6 bases). CDR3 size: 16 residues. Germline V gene lookup returns CDR1 SEHNR and CDR2 FQNEAQ (reference sequence). Between the trimmed V and J ends, which lost 4 bases and 2 bases, there was a span of 15 bases.